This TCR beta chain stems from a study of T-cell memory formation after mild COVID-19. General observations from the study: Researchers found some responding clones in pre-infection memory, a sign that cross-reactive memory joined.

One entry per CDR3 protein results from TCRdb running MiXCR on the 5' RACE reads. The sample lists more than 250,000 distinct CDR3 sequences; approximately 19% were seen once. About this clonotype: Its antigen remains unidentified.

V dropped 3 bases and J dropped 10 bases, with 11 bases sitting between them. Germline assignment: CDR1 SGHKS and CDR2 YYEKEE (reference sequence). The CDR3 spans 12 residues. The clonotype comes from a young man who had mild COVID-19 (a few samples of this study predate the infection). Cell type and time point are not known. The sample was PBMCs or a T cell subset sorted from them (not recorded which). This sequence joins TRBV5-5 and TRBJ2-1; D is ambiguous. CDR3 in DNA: TGTGCCAGCAGCTCTGGACCCCGAGAGCAGTTCTTC. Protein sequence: CASSSGPREQFF.